The sequence of this T cell receptor (beta chain) was determined in a study of a mutant IDH1 vaccine in newly diagnosed glioma. Study-level background: Of the patients given treatment, about 62% were male and approximately 40% were female, and a mean age of roughly 40 years was recorded. General study points: No link was apparently found between pseudoprogression and changes in top peripheral T cell clonotypes.

Assay used: immunoSEQ multiplex PCR; TCRdb lists only in-frame clones, some missing. This sample has roughly 60,000 clones; about four fifths occur once, and the top ten carry around 6.2%. CDR1 is MGHRA and CDR2 is YSYEKL in the germline V gene. The CDR3 runs 18 residues. Trimming removed 1 base from V and 1 base from J; junction bases left unmatched: 10. A word on this clone: As yet, its antigen is unknown.

Time point reported: week 23, last vaccination. In every dose of vaccine, 300 ug of mutant IDH1 20-mer peptide was given alongside topical imiquimod. The TCR comes from a man aged 40-49 years with glioma. The chain combines TRBV4-1 with TRBJ1-3; 7 positions agree with TRBD1. The sample consisted of PBMCs, taken from a glioma patient whose treatment included an IDH1 peptide vaccine. CDR3 region: CASSQGPPGGASGNTIYF. CDR3 DNA sequence: TGCGCCAGCAGCCAAGGGCCCCCAGGGGGGGCTTCTGGAAACACCATATATTTT.